This T cell receptor (beta chain) was captured by sequencing in a study of PD-L1 blockade in urothelial cancer. Germline V gene sequence: CDR1 MNHEY, CDR2 SMNVEV (reference sequence). Trimming removed 3 bases from V and 7 bases from J; junction bases left unmatched: 10. The CDR3 loop spans 17 amino acids. The table came from immunoSEQ multiplex PCR; TCRdb's copy has only in-frame clones and leaves some out. The data show more than 30,000 clones, over 80% seen once. The input for sequencing was PBMCs, taken around atezolizumab (anti-PD-L1) treatment. This clonotype was obtained from a man aged 45-60 years with urothelial cancer. The chain employs TRBV27 and TRBJ1-5; 12 bases match TRBD1. CDR3 region: CASSLSTGTGGDQPQHF. The CDR3 DNA sequence: TGTGCCAGCAGTTTGTCAACCGGGACAGGGGGCGACCAGCCCCAGCATTTT.